Sequencing of this T cell receptor beta chain was carried out in a study of shared clonotypes between healthy human individuals. Genomic DNA from each subset was divided evenly over several immunoSEQ plates. Original processing notes: Sequence data from immunoSEQ were junction-only and lacked quality scores; consequently, filtering differed. TCRdb keeps only in-frame clones here, not all; method: immunoSEQ multiplex PCR. V and J calls and clone size are copied from that table; D and trimming were computed from the DNA. The table shows about 1.4 million clones, with around 97% occurring only once. CDR1 is MNHEY and CDR2 is SVGAGI in the germline V gene. CDR3 length equals 15 residues. Trimming stripped 4 bases from V and 6 bases from J, with 15 bases between.

The receptor was derived from a man younger than 40 in good health. The chain uses TRBV6-5 and TRBJ2-2; D is possibly TRBD2 (5 bases). Sequencing was carried out using naive CD4+ T cells sorted from blood. Specified subset: CD45RA+ positively selected. The CDR3 here is CASSFSREGSGELFF. The CDR3 DNA reads as TGTGCCAGCAGTTTTAGTCGAGAGGGCTCCGGGGAGCTGTTTTTT.